The 3 T cell receptor beta chains reported below all come from one sample, sequenced in a study of T cells in Graves' hyperthyroidism and ophthalmopathy. Researchers amplified the TCR beta CDR3 regions from RNA transcripts. RT-PCR in the first round (using the HTBI primer set) targeted the TCR CDR3. MiXCR was run by TCRdb on the multiplex PCR reads, yielding one entry per CDR3 protein. Altogether fewer than 450,000 distinct CDR3 sequences are present, over 12% being singletons, with the ten largest covering 25% to 30%. Sequencing input: blood. Every receptor here comes from a man aged 50-59 years with Graves' ophthalmopathy.

In this sample, this clonotype turned up many times. This rearrangement joins TRBV11-2 to TRBJ2-6, with D perhaps TRBD2 (5 bases). V lost 5 bases, J lost 2 bases, and 13 bases lay in between. CDR1 is SGHAT and CDR2 is FQNNGV in the germline V gene. The CDR3 runs 16 residues. CDR3 amino acids: CASSPAVGTGANVLTF. The CDR3 DNA sequence: TGTGCCAGCAGCCCAGCGGTCGGCACTGGGGCCAACGTCCTGACTTTC.

Many counts were recorded for this clonotype. The V gene is TRBV3-1, the J gene TRBJ1-2; 9 bases are a match to TRBD1. V shed 0 bases, J shed 5 bases, and the junction held 4 bases outside the gene matches. CDR1 and CDR2 from the germline V gene are LGHDT and YNNKEL (reference sequence). The CDR3 length is 15 residues. The CDR3 sequence: CASSQDRTGVYGYTF. In DNA form, the CDR3 reads TGTGCCAGCAGCCAAGATCGGACAGGGGTTTATGGCTACACCTTC.

This clonotype has at least ten counts. The chain carries TRBV7-9 and TRBJ2-3; TRBD2 is a possible D gene (5 bases). CDR1 SEHNR and CDR2 FQNEAQ come from the germline V gene (reference sequence). The germline V and J ends were trimmed by 5 bases and 9 bases, with 12 bases remaining between them. CDR3 length equals 12 residues. The CDR3 loop is CASSVPGGTQYF. CDR3 nucleotide sequence: TGTGCCAGCAGCGTACCCGGAGGAACGCAGTATTTT.